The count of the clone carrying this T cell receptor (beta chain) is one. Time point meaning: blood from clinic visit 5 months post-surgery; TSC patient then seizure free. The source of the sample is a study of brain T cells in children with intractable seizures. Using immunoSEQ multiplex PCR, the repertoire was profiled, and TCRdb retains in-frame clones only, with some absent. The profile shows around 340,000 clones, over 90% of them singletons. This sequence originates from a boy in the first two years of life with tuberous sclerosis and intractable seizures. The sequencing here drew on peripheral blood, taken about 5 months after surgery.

The CDR3: CASSPKGQGALQETQYF. In nucleotides, the CDR3 is TGTGCCAGCAGCCCGAAGGGACAGGGGGCCCTCCAAGAGACCCAGTACTTC. The V call is TRBV5-4, the J call TRBJ2-5; 12 nucleotides align to TRBD1. The V segment lost 4 bases and the J segment 1 base; nucleotides outside the gene matches: 8. This CDR3 is built from 17 residues. Germline-derived CDR1 and CDR2 are SGHNT and YYREEE (reference sequence).